Judged by abundance, the clone carrying this T cell receptor beta chain is medium-sized. Its antigen is currently unknown. This entry comes from a study of radiotherapy plus CTLA-4 blockade in lung cancer. About the study: Objective responses were seen in roughly 20% of patients, disease control in around 31%.

Overall study findings and caveats: Once radiotherapy plus ipilimumab had been given, TCR clones derived from tumor expanded in blood. Reports identified early blood T cell clone dynamics, with interferon-beta, as the best response predictor.

V gave up 5 bases and J gave up 9 bases; unmatched junction bases: 11. The germline V gene has CDR1 MNHEY and CDR2 SMNVEV (reference sequence). CDR3 size: 15 residues. Assay: immunoSEQ multiplex PCR; the TCRdb copy retains only in-frame clones and omits some. In the table there are tens of thousands of clones, roughly four fifths of which are singletons. This chain uses TRBV27 with TRBJ2-1; TRBD2 matches 9 bases. Sequencing was performed on peripheral blood, taken from a patient treated with radiotherapy plus ipilimumab. The source of this sequence is a human donor with non-small cell lung cancer whose response to radiotherapy plus ipilimumab could not be evaluated. This CDR3 is CASSPAGGGWSEQFF. CDR3 nucleotides: TGTGCCAGCAGTCCAGCGGGAGGAGGGTGGAGTGAGCAGTTCTTC.